At least ten counts were recorded for the clone carrying this TCR beta chain. The antigen is undetermined. V trimming: 4 bases; J trimming: 6 bases; junction bases outside the gene matches: 5. Germline V gene lookup returns CDR1 SGHVS and CDR2 FNYEAQ. The CDR3 sequence is 15 residues long. TCRdb reprocessed the reads with MiXCR, giving one entry per CDR3 protein. The sample consists of over 250,000 distinct CDR3 sequences, about 26% of them appearing once. The record originates from a study of T cell repertoires in cytomegalovirus infection. Study details: Matching HLA type, along with CMV infection, was indicated by public TCR beta signatures. Findings and caveats of the study: The cumulative frequency of public TCR beta families distinguished individuals who carried CMV together with the relevant HLA. The ex vivo response was dominated by HLA-C-restricted CMV-specific TCR beta clonotypes.

The TCR sequence derives from a human donor in good health (CMV status not recorded). Some clones in this sample may be carry-over from other donors' samples. Specimen: PBMCs. The chain joins TRBV7-6 to TRBJ2-2, with 10 bases lining up with TRBD2. The CDR3 spells CASSSSGGRAGELFF. The CDR3 DNA sequence: TGTGCCAGCAGCTCTAGCGGGGGCCGGGCCGGGGAGCTGTTTTTT.